This T cell receptor (beta chain) was captured in a study of T cells after yellow fever vaccination. This clonotype showed up many times. Its specificity is unknown. By 5'RACE template switching, TCR cDNA was produced, with a universal primer site and UMIs added in the process. TCRdb analysed the 5' RACE reads with MiXCR anew, one entry per CDR3 protein. The table includes under 200,000 distinct CDR3 sequences, about 7% detected once. After removal of 10 bases from V and 0 bases from J, the junction contained 5 bases not matched to a gene. CDR3 size: 13 residues. Germline V gene sequence: CDR1 SNHLY, CDR2 FYNNEI. Study-wide findings and caveats: The study re-detected most primary-vaccination clones after the booster (roughly 95% CD4, roughly 91% CD8).

This clonotype was sampled from a man younger than 35 who received the YFV17D yellow fever vaccine. The specimen was CD4+ T cells sorted from PBMCs, collected about 5 days after the first yellow fever vaccination. This chain joins TRBV2 and TRBJ1-1; 7 nucleotides match TRBD1. DNA of the CDR3: TGTGCCACCTCAGGGGGGCTGAACACTGAAGCTTTCTTT. Amino acid sequence: CATSGGLNTEAFF.